Below, 23 T cell receptor beta chains from the same sample are listed, as sequenced in a study of T cells after yellow fever vaccination. One entry per CDR3 protein results from TCRdb running MiXCR on the 5' RACE reads. The table lists some 250,000 distinct CDR3 sequences, approximately 3.6% of them singletons, with 15% to 20% in the top ten. Specimen: PBMCs, collected 15 days after the yellow fever booster vaccination. These receptor sequences come from a man aged 18 to 35 who received the YFV17D yellow fever vaccine.

The table lists this clonotype with many counts. This chain uses TRBV12-3 or TRBV12-4 with TRBJ1-2, with 8 bases matching TRBD1. J gave up 7 bases and V 3 bases, and 7 bases lay outside the gene matches. The CDR3 extends over 14 amino acids. The CDR3 reads CASSFAGGVGGYTF. Written as DNA, the CDR3 is TGTGCCAGCAGTTTTGCAGGGGGCGTGGGTGGCTACACCTTC.

As for this clonotype: Just one base apart from a much larger clone, this may be a read error. The chain employs TRBV20-1 and TRBJ2-5, with D uncertain. The CDR3 length is 10 residues. CDR1 is DFQATT and CDR2 is SNEGSKA in the germline V gene (reference sequence). The CDR3 loop reads CSAWQETEYF. CDR3 DNA: TGCAGTGCGTGGCAAGAGACCGAGTACTTC.

This clonotype occurred many times. This chain connects TRBV15 to TRBJ1-1; D gene ambiguous. V gave up 0 bases and J gave up 0 bases, with 8 bases separating them. Germline V gene sequence: CDR1 LNHNV, CDR2 YYDKDF (reference sequence). The CDR3 length is 15 residues. CDR3 in amino acids: CATSRDLGLNTEAFF. The CDR3 nucleotides are TGTGCCACCAGCAGAGATCTGGGCTTGAACACTGAAGCTTTCTTT.

This clonotype was counted many times. CDR3 in amino acids: CASSQDWGGTAFF. For the CDR3, the DNA is TGTGCCAGCAGCCAAGACTGGGGCGGAACGGCTTTCTTT. The chain couples TRBV3-1 to TRBJ1-1; TRBD1 is a possible D gene (5 bases). The CDR3 is made up of 13 amino acids. CDR1 is LGHDT, CDR2 YNNKEL, per germline (reference sequence). The V end lost 0 bases, the J end lost 11 bases, and 13 bases lay between the germline ends.

This clonotype has ten or more counts. The CDR3 DNA reads TGCGCCAGCGCAACAGGGTCGGGCACCGGGGAGCTGTTTTTT. Translated, it gives CASATGSGTGELFF. This rearrangement joins TRBV5-1 to TRBJ2-2; possibly TRBD1 for D (6 bases). CDR3 length: 14 amino acids. V lost 7 bases and J 4 bases, leaving 14 bases between the germline ends. The germline V gene has CDR1 SGHRS and CDR2 YFSETQ. Complete variable domain (other parts from reference TRBV5-1 and TRBJ2-2): KAGVTQTPRYLIKTRGQQVTLSCSPISGHRSVSWYQQTPGQGLQFLFEYFSETQRNKGNFPGRFSGRQFSNSRSEMNVSTLELGDSALYLCASATGSGTGELFFGEGSRLTVL.

The J gene is TRBJ2-3, the V gene TRBV24-1; D unresolved. This CDR3 spans 12 amino acids. Trimming pared 9 bases from V and 0 bases from J, leaving 6 bases between. From germline, CDR1 is KGHDR and CDR2 SFDVKD. The CDR3 DNA follows: TGTGCCACCGCTGACAGCACAGATACGCAGTATTTT. This encodes CATADSTDTQYF.

This clonotype occurred many times. The gene calls are TRBV5-1 and TRBJ2-1; 12 bases fit TRBD1. With V trimmed by 3 bases and J by 8 bases, 6 bases remained unmatched. Germline CDR1 reads SGHRS; CDR2 reads YFSETQ. The CDR3 length is 15 residues. In nucleotides, the CDR3 is TGCGCCAGCAGCTGGGGACAGGGGGCTGGGGATGAGCAGTTCTTC. Its translation: CASSWGQGAGDEQFF.

This clonotype has at least ten counts. V gene TRBV4-3 combines with J gene TRBJ2-2; 9 nucleotides align to TRBD2. With 1 base clipped from V and 6 bases from J, the junction kept 0 bases outside the gene matches. This CDR3 has 14 residues. The germline V gene has CDR1 LGHNA and CDR2 YSLEER. CDR3 nucleotide sequence: TGCGCCAGCAGCCAAGGACTAGCGGCCGGGGAGCTGTTTTTT. Encoded protein: CASSQGLAAGELFF.

This clonotype was seen ten or more times. The chain carries TRBV9 and TRBJ1-1; tentative D call: TRBD1 (5 bases). V lost 3 bases, J lost 1 base, and 16 bases lay in between. The CDR3 extends over 16 amino acids. CDR1 is SGDLS and CDR2 is YYNGEE in the germline V gene. CDR3: CASSGAVPGPNTEAFF. The CDR3 bases are TGTGCCAGCAGCGGAGCCGTCCCGGGACCGAACACTGAAGCTTTCTTT. Complete variable domain (other parts from reference TRBV9 and TRBJ1-1): DSGVTQTPKHLITATGQRVTLRCSPRSGDLSVYWYQQSLDQGLQFLIQYYNGEERAKGNILERFSAQQFPDLHSELNLSSLELGDSALYFCASSGAVPGPNTEAFFGQGTRLTVV.

This clonotype was detected ten times or more. The rearrangement joins TRBV7-2 to TRBJ2-7; 10 nucleotides align to TRBD1. The V gene end was trimmed by 6 bases and the J gene end by 4 bases; junction bases not matched to a gene: 9. Germline V gene lookup returns CDR1 SGHTA and CDR2 FQGNSA. The CDR3 extends over 15 amino acids. DNA of the CDR3: TGTGCCAGCAGTCCCCGGGACAGGGGAGGGTACGAGCAGTACTTC. This codes for CASSPRDRGGYEQYF.

This clonotype has at least ten counts. The J gene is TRBJ1-2, the V gene TRBV24-1; unclear D gene. CDR1 and CDR2 from the germline V gene are KGHDR and SFDVKD. CDR3 length equals 12 residues. V was shortened by 4 bases and J by 11 bases, with 13 bases between the two germline ends. This CDR3 is CATSEGRTEYTF. The CDR3 DNA sequence: TGTGCCACCAGTGAAGGTAGAACAGAGTACACCTTC.

There are many counts of this clonotype. The V gene is TRBV6-4, the J gene TRBJ2-2, with D unclear. CDR1 MRHNA and CDR2 SNTAGT come from the germline V gene. V was pared by 3 bases and J by 3 bases, with 11 bases between. This CDR3 is built from 15 residues. The CDR3 protein is CASSEDTRYTGELFF. The CDR3 nucleotides read TGTGCCAGCAGTGAGGATACCCGTTACACCGGGGAGCTGTTTTTT.

On this clonotype itself: Given a much more abundant clone one base away, this may be a read error. V is TRBV4-2 and J is TRBJ2-5; D remains ambiguous. Germline CDR1 LGHNA, CDR2 YNFKEQ. The CDR3 runs 12 residues. V gave up 4 bases and J gave up 5 bases, with 8 bases separating them. The CDR3 coding sequence is TGTGCCAGCAGCCGAGACATGGAGACCCAGTACTTC. Protein product: CASSRDMETQYF.

This clonotype appeared many times. V gene TRBV5-1 combines with J gene TRBJ1-1; D is unresolved. Germline lookup yields CDR1 SGHRS and CDR2 YFSETQ. The CDR3 consists of 15 residues. The ends were cut back, 1 base at V and 4 bases at J, with 14 bases in the middle. The CDR3 DNA is TGCGCCAGCAGCTTGATGGGGAACCTTGGCACTGAAGCTTTCTTT. This sequence encodes CASSLMGNLGTEAFF.

This clonotype was recorded many times. The rearrangement joins TRBV15 to TRBJ2-5; TRBD2 aligns across 11 bases. From germline, CDR1 is LNHNV and CDR2 YYDKDF (reference sequence). With V trimmed by 6 bases and J by 3 bases, 0 bases remained unmatched. This CDR3 has 13 amino acids. CDR3 protein: CATRLAGEETQYF. Here the CDR3 DNA reads TGTGCCACCAGACTAGCGGGGGAAGAGACCCAGTACTTC.

This clonotype has a count of ten or more. V is TRBV5-1 and J is TRBJ2-7; maybe TRBD2 (6 bases). CDR3 length equals 14 residues. Germline CDR1 is SGHRS and CDR2 is YFSETQ. Trimming took 2 bases from V and 2 from J, leaving 11 bases between them. The CDR3 nucleotides are TGCGCCAGCAGCTTCGGGGGTCCCACCTACGAGCAGTACTTC. It is translated as CASSFGGPTYEQYF.

This clonotype was seen ten or more times. The chain joins TRBV10-3 to TRBJ1-2; 7 bases are a match to TRBD1. Germline values: CDR1 ENHRY, CDR2 SYGVKD. The CDR3 spans 14 residues. J was trimmed by 3 bases and V by 4 bases; bases with no gene match: 5. The CDR3 sequence: CAISGTDRDYGYTF. In DNA form, the CDR3 reads TGTGCCATCAGTGGGACCGACAGGGACTATGGCTACACCTTC.

Only a few counts were recorded for this clonotype. The rearrangement uses TRBV20-1 and TRBJ2-3; no reliable D call. The V end was cut by 6 bases, the J end by 0 bases, with 22 bases between. Germline V gene sequence: CDR1 DFQATT, CDR2 SNEGSKA (reference sequence). CDR3 length equals 17 residues. In nucleotides, the CDR3 is TGCAGTGCCCGGGCGTTGACGGCCGAAGTGAGCACAGATACGCAGTATTTT. Protein: CSARALTAEVSTDTQYF.

This clonotype showed up many times. This sequence joins TRBV24-1 and TRBJ2-4; no definite D call. V shed 4 bases and J shed 9 bases, with 15 bases lying between them. Germline lookup yields CDR1 KGHDR and CDR2 SFDVKD. This CDR3 comprises 14 residues. CDR3 residues: CATSDSRTLGIQYF. Here the CDR3 DNA reads TGTGCCACCAGTGACTCGCGGACGTTGGGCATTCAGTACTTC.

This clonotype was recorded at least ten times. The chain combines TRBV20-1 with TRBJ2-1; 14 bases are a match to TRBD2. CDR3 size: 19 residues. CDR1 DFQATT and CDR2 SNEGSKA come from the germline V gene (reference sequence). The J segment lost 0 bases and the V segment lost 2 bases, leaving 9 bases of the junction unmatched. The CDR3 DNA reads TGCAGTGCTAGATTAGGGACTAGCGGGGGCCGAAGCTCCTACAATGAGCAGTTCTTC. As protein: CSARLGTSGGRSSYNEQFF.

This clonotype was detected many times. V is TRBV7-9 and J is TRBJ1-2; tentatively, D is TRBD1 (5 bases). Between the trimmed V and J ends, which lost 3 bases and 5 bases, there was a span of 13 bases. This CDR3 spans 14 amino acids. Germline V gives CDR1 SEHNR, CDR2 FQNEAQ (reference sequence). CDR3 loop: CASSFSSGGYGYTF. DNA for the CDR3: TGTGCCAGCAGCTTCAGTTCGGGGGGGTATGGCTACACCTTC.

At least ten counts were recorded for this clonotype. The rearrangement joins TRBV19 to TRBJ2-1; tentatively, D is TRBD2 (6 bases). This CDR3 is 13 amino acids long. V gave up 8 bases and J gave up 8 bases, with 16 bases separating them. The V gene's germline CDR1 is LNHDA and CDR2 SQIVND (reference sequence). The DNA for the CDR3 is TGTGCCAGTGGGGACTGGGATATCGATGAGCAGTTCTTC. Protein product: CASGDWDIDEQFF.

This clonotype was detected ten times or more. The rearrangement uses TRBV7-9 and TRBJ2-2; 7 nucleotides agree with TRBD2. Losses at the gene ends were 5 bases for V and 6 bases for J; bases not matched to a gene: 12. The germline CDR1 and CDR2 sequences are SEHNR and FQNEAQ (reference sequence). The CDR3 spans 16 residues. This CDR3 reads CASSNWEGPGAGELFF. The CDR3 DNA sequence: TGTGCCAGCAGCAATTGGGAGGGACCCGGGGCCGGGGAGCTGTTTTTT.